The following is a T cell receptor beta chain sequence with its context. Only in-frame clones appear in the TCRdb table, and some are missing; sequencing was by immunoSEQ multiplex PCR. The table shows around 1.9 million clones, with about 93% occurring only once. Naive CD8 cells, CD45RO-negative and positively selected for CCR7, excluded terminally differentiated effector memory CD45RA+ cells. The sample originates from a study of shared clonotypes between healthy human individuals. The sequence came from a man aged 18 to 29 in good health. Some clones in this sample may be carry-over from other donors' samples. The sequenced sample was naive CD8+ T cells from PBMCs.

In nucleotides, the CDR3 is TGCGCCAGCACCGTGGGGCAGGGGGCCTACAATGAGCAGTTCTTC. Encoded protein: CASTVGQGAYNEQFF. The chain employs TRBV5-1 and TRBJ2-1; TRBD1 matches 7 bases. The CDR3 consists of 15 residues. Germline CDR1 and CDR2: SGHRS and YFSETQ. V gave up 6 bases and J gave up 2 bases; unmatched junction bases: 8.